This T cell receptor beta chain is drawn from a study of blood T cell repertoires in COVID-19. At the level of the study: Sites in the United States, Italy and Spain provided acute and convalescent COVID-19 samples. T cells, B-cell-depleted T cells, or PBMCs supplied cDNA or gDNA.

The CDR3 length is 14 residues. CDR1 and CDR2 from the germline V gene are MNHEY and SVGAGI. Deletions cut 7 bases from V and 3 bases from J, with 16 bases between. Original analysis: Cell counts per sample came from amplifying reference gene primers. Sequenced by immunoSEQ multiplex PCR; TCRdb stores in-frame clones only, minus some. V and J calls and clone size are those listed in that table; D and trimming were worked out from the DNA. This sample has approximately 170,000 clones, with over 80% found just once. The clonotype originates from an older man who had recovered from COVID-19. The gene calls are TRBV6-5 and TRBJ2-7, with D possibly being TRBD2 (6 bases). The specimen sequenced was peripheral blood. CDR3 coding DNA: TGTGCCAGCACGTTAATCCCGGGGGACTACGAGCAGTACTTC. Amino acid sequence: CASTLIPGDYEQYF.